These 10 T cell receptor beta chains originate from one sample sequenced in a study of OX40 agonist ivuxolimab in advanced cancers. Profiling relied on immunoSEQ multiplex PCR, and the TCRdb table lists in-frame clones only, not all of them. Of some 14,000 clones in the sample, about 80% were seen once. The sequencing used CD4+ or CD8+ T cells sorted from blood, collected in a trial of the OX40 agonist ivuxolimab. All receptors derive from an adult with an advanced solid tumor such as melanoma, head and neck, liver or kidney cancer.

CDR3: CASSPADRVRKETQYF. DNA for the CDR3: TGTGCCAGCAGCCCGGCGGACAGGGTGAGGAAAGAGACCCAGTACTTC. V is TRBV7-9 and J is TRBJ2-5, with TRBD1 matching over 8 bases. The germline V gene encodes CDR1 SEHNR and CDR2 FQNEAQ (reference sequence). Unmatched junction bases numbered 11, after V lost 5 bases and J lost 3 bases. The CDR3 is made up of 16 amino acids.

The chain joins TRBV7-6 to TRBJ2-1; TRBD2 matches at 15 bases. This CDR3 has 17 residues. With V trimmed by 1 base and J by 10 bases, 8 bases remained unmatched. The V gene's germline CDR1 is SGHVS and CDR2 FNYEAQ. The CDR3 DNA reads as TGTGCCAGCAGCTTAGGAACTACGGGACTAGCGGGAGGAGAGCAGTTCTTC. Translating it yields CASSLGTTGLAGGEQFF.

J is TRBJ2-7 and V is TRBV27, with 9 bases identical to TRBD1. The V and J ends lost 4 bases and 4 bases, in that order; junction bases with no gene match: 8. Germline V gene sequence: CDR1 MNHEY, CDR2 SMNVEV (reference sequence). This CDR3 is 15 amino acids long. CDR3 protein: CASSSTGTGSYEQYF. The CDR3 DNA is TGTGCCAGCAGTTCGACCGGGACAGGGAGTTACGAGCAGTACTTC.

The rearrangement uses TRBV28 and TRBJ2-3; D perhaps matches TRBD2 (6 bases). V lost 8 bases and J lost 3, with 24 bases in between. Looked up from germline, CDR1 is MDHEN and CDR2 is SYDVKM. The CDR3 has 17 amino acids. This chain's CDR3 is CASPPGLILRSTDTQYF. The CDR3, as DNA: TGTGCCAGCCCCCCGGGACTCATCCTGAGGAGTACAGATACGCAGTATTTT. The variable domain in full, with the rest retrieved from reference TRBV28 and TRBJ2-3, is DVKVTQSSRYLVKRTGEKVFLECVQDMDHENMFWYRQDPGLGLRLIYFSYDVKMKEKGDIPEGYSVSREKKERFSLILESASTNQTSMYLCASPPGLILRSTDTQYFGPGTRLTVL.

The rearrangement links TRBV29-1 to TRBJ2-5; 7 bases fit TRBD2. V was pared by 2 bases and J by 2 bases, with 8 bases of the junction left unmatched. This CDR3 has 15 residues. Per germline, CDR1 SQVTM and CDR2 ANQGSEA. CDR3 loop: CSVELGLPVQETQYF. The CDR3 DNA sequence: TGCAGCGTTGAACTGGGACTACCGGTTCAAGAGACCCAGTACTTC.

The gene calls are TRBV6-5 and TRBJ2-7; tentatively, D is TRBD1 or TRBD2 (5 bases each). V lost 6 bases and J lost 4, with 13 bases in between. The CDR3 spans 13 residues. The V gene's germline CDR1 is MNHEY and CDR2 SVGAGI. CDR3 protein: CASSLSEGYEQYF. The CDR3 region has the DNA TGTGCCAGCAGCCTGTCTGAGGGGTACGAGCAGTACTTC.

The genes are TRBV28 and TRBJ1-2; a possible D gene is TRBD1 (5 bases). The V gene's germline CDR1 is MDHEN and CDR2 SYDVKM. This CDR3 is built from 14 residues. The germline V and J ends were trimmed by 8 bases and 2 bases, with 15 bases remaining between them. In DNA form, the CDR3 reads TGTGCCAGCCAAGAAAACAGGAGGAACTATGGCTACACCTTC. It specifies CASQENRRNYGYTF.

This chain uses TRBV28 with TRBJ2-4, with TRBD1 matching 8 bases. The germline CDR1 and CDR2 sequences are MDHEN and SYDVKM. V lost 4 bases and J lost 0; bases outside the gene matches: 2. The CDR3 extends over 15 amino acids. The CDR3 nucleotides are TGTGCCAGCAGTTCGGACAGGGCAGCCAAAAACATTCAGTACTTC. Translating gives CASSSDRAAKNIQYF.

CDR3 DNA: TGTGCCAGCAGTAGACAGGGGGGCAACACTGAAGCTTTCTTT. Its translation: CASSRQGGNTEAFF. This chain uses TRBV6-5 with TRBJ1-1; 9 bases are a match to TRBD1. V shed 5 bases and J 2 bases; nucleotides not matched to a gene: 3. The CDR3 is 14 amino acids. Germline assignment: CDR1 MNHEY and CDR2 SVGAGI.

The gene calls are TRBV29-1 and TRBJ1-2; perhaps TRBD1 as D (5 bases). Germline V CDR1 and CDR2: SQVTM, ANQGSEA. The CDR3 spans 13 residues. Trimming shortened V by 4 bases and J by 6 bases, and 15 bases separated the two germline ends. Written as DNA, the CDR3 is TGCAGCGTTGTCCGACGGGGGGGAAATGGCTACACCTTC. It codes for CSVVRRGGNGYTF.